This TCR beta chain was identified during a study of shared clonotypes between healthy human individuals. This clone occurred once. Other DNA sequences in this specimen translate into the identical CDR3. The naive CD8 subset, CD45RO-negative cells positively selected for CCR7, excluded terminally differentiated effector memory CD45RA+ cells. Data came from immunoSEQ multiplex PCR; TCRdb stores just in-frame clones and leaves some out. The sample gives roughly 2 million clones, about 94% of which show up once; roughly 1% is in the top ten. This receptor was taken from a man between 18 and 29 years old in good health. Sequencing was done on a sample of naive CD8+ T cells sorted from blood.

Written as DNA, the CDR3 is TGTGCCAGCAGTCTATACAATGAGCAGTTCTTC. Protein: CASSLYNEQFF. The V gene is TRBV9, the J gene TRBJ2-1; unclear D gene. This CDR3 region has 11 residues. With 5 bases removed from V and 4 bases from J, the gap between germline ends came to 4 bases. Germline-derived CDR1 and CDR2 are SGDLS and YYNGEE.